Detailed here is one T cell receptor (beta chain). In germline, CDR1 is MNHEY, CDR2 SMNVEV (reference sequence). This CDR3 is built from 15 residues. V was shortened by 3 bases and J by 6 bases, with 15 bases between the two germline ends. The data are from a study of OX40 agonist ivuxolimab in advanced cancers. Study context: Prior therapy, whether anti-PD-1, anti-PD-L1 or anti-CTLA-4, was allowed, and roughly 44% had some.

Produced via immunoSEQ multiplex PCR; TCRdb's table is partial and in-frame only. The sample holds some 90,000 clones, approximately 92% seen once. The material sequenced was CD4+ or CD8+ T cells sorted from blood, taken in a trial of the OX40 agonist ivuxolimab. The receptor was derived from an adult with an advanced solid tumor such as melanoma, head and neck, liver or kidney cancer. This chain links TRBV27 with TRBJ2-1; tentatively, D is TRBD1 or TRBD2 (5 bases each). CDR3 in amino acids: CASSFGARSGNEQFF. CDR3 sequence (DNA): TGTGCCAGCAGTTTTGGGGCCAGGAGCGGCAATGAGCAGTTCTTC.